What follows is one T cell receptor beta chain and its context. Generated by immunoSEQ multiplex PCR, the TCRdb table keeps only in-frame clones and is missing some. This sample yields about 100,000 clones, of which around 91% are seen a single time; roughly 0.16% belongs to the top ten. Patients who had autoimmune disease history or got systemic immunosuppression were left out. This sample was included in a study of OX40 agonist ivuxolimab in advanced cancers. This CDR3 has 12 amino acids. Germline assignment: CDR1 GTSNPN and CDR2 SVGIG (reference sequence). V was pared by 5 bases and J by 10 bases, with 3 bases of the junction left unmatched.

The material was CD4+ or CD8+ T cells sorted from blood, obtained in a trial of the OX40 agonist ivuxolimab. The chain carries TRBV30 and TRBJ1-6; 9 bases line up with TRBD1. The sequence was obtained from an adult with an advanced solid tumor such as melanoma, head and neck, liver or kidney cancer. The CDR3 reads CAWGDRVSPLHF. The CDR3 bases are TGTGCCTGGGGGGACAGGGTGTCACCCCTCCACTTT.